These 25 T cell receptor beta chains came from one sample sequenced in a study of T-cell memory formation after mild COVID-19. TCRdb re-analysed the 5' RACE reads in MiXCR, keeping a single row per CDR3 protein. The sample gives roughly 600,000 distinct CDR3 sequences, more than 15% of which show up once; about 12% is in the top ten. Sequencing used PBMCs or a T cell subset sorted from them (not recorded which). The receptors come from an adult woman who had mild COVID-19 (a few samples of this study predate the infection). Cell type and time point are not known.

V gene TRBV4-2 combines with J gene TRBJ2-7, with 8 bases identical to TRBD2. Germline V gene sequence: CDR1 LGHNA, CDR2 YNFKEQ. J gave up 7 bases and V 1 base, and 6 bases lay outside the gene matches. CDR3 length equals 14 residues. In DNA, the CDR3 is TGTGCCAGCAGCCAAGGGGCAACGGGAGGGGAGCAGTACTTC. Residues: CASSQGATGGEQYF.

This rearrangement joins TRBV12-3 or TRBV12-4 to TRBJ2-7; the D call may be TRBD1 or TRBD2 (5 bases each). V lost 1 base, J lost 2 bases, and 15 bases lay in between. The CDR3 is 16 residues long. CDR3 region: CASSLGGPLGAYEQYF. The CDR3 DNA follows: TGTGCCAGCAGTTTAGGGGGACCCCTCGGCGCCTACGAGCAGTACTTC.

This clonotype was counted between two and nine times. The CDR3 sequence: CASSYQSKIQETQYF. DNA for the CDR3: TGTGCCAGCAGTTACCAGAGTAAAATCCAAGAGACCCAGTACTTC. The chain employs TRBV6-6 and TRBJ2-5; D uncertain. Trimming stripped 2 bases from V and 1 base from J, with 11 bases between. CDR1 and CDR2 (germline): MNHNY, SVGAGI (reference sequence). The CDR3 length is 15 residues.

This clonotype was observed a few times. The chain is built from TRBV28 and TRBJ1-6, with a possible D match to TRBD1 (5 bases). The CDR3 is made up of 14 amino acids. V was clipped by 6 bases and J by 10 bases, with 16 bases between them. From germline, CDR1 is MDHEN and CDR2 SYDVKM. CDR3 sequence reads: CASSPGPRFSPLHF. CDR3 in DNA: TGTGCCAGCAGCCCGGGACCCCGGTTCTCACCCCTCCACTTT.

The rearrangement joins TRBV12-3 or TRBV12-4 to TRBJ1-6, with 9 bases matching TRBD1. The CDR3 consists of 14 residues. Trimming took 5 bases from V and 8 from J; bases not matched to a gene: 4. The CDR3 nucleotides read TGTGCCAGCAGTCCCGGACAGGGGTATTCACCCCTCCACTTT. The encoded protein is CASSPGQGYSPLHF.

This clonotype was picked up a small number of times. The genes are TRBV24-1 and TRBJ2-1; 9 bases are a match to TRBD2. In germline, CDR1 is KGHDR, CDR2 SFDVKD. The length of the CDR3 is 16 residues. The V and J ends lost 4 bases and 3 bases, in that order; junction bases with no gene match: 6. CDR3 loop: CATSDAAGGIYNEQFF. For the CDR3, the DNA is TGTGCCACCAGTGACGCAGCGGGAGGAATCTACAATGAGCAGTTCTTC.

This clonotype was counted once. The chain carries TRBV30 and TRBJ1-1, with D uncertain. The CDR3 extends over 13 amino acids. V lost 4 bases, J lost 3 bases, and 12 bases lay in between. CDR1 GTSNPN and CDR2 SVGIG come from the germline V gene (reference sequence). The chain's CDR3 is CAWTGGKYTEAFF. The CDR3 DNA reads as TGTGCCTGGACCGGCGGCAAGTACACTGAAGCTTTCTTT. The full variable domain, with the rest looked up from reference TRBV30 and TRBJ1-1, is SQTIHQWPATLVQPVGSPLSLECTVEGTSNPNLYWYRQAAGRGLQLLFYSVGIGQISSEVPQNLSASRPQDRQFILSSKKLLLSDSGFYLCAWTGGKYTEAFFGQGTRLTVV.

J is TRBJ2-1 and V is TRBV20-1; D might be TRBD1 (6 bases). CDR3 size: 12 residues. V lost 6 bases and J lost 7, with 13 bases in between. Germline V gene lookup returns CDR1 DFQATT and CDR2 SNEGSKA (reference sequence). The CDR3 protein is CSAPDTGNEQFF. The DNA of the CDR3 is TGCAGTGCCCCTGACACAGGGAATGAGCAGTTCTTC.

The sample holds a few counts of this clonotype. In DNA, the CDR3 is TGTGCCAGCAGCCCCGCCGACGGGACAGGGGGCTATGAGCAGTTCTTC. As protein: CASSPADGTGGYEQFF. This chain joins TRBV7-6 and TRBJ2-1; 12 nucleotides agree with TRBD1. The germline V gene has CDR1 SGHVS and CDR2 FNYEAQ. CDR3 size: 16 residues. Unmatched junction bases numbered 10, after V lost 5 bases and J lost 8 bases.

This clonotype turned up a few times. This chain uses TRBV6-5 with TRBJ1-6, with no clear D. This CDR3 contains 12 residues. V shed 2 bases and J shed 14 bases, with 10 bases lying between them. Germline-derived CDR1 and CDR2 are MNHEY and SVGAGI. Written as DNA, the CDR3 is TGTGCCAGCAGTTACCCGGATAGGACCCTCCACTTT. Translation: CASSYPDRTLHF.

This chain joins TRBV12-3 or TRBV12-4 and TRBJ2-1; the match to TRBD2 covers 12 bases. This CDR3 region has 15 residues. V lost 6 bases to trimming and J lost 7 bases; unmatched junction nucleotides: 7. The CDR3 nucleotides read TGTGCCAGCAGCCTCCTAGCGGGGGGGACAAATGAGCAGTTCTTC. The encoded protein is CASSLLAGGTNEQFF.

This clonotype was observed a handful of times. The chain employs TRBV5-6 and TRBJ1-2, with a possible D match to TRBD1 (6 bases). This CDR3 region has 13 residues. Germline V gives CDR1 SGHDT, CDR2 YYEEEE. V lost 3 bases and J lost 6, with 12 bases in between. CDR3 loop: CASSYTGWDGYTF. The CDR3 DNA follows: TGTGCCAGCAGCTATACAGGGTGGGATGGCTACACCTTC.

This clonotype has a single count. The chain joins TRBV20-1 to TRBJ2-2; D is perhaps TRBD1 (6 bases). Per germline, CDR1 DFQATT and CDR2 SNEGSKA (reference sequence). V lost 0 bases and J 5 bases, leaving 16 bases between the germline ends. The CDR3 consists of 16 residues. Here the CDR3 DNA reads TGCAGTGCTAGAGATCGCCGCCAGGGGAAAACCGGGGAGCTGTTTTTT. Amino acids: CSARDRRQGKTGELFF.

V usage is TRBV3-1 and J usage is TRBJ2-1; 10 nucleotides agree with TRBD1. The CDR3 extends over 18 amino acids. Germline assignment: CDR1 LGHDT and CDR2 YNNKEL (reference sequence). With V trimmed by 0 bases and J by 7 bases, 12 bases remained unmatched. The CDR3 loop reads CASSQEIWGQGSGNEQFF. In DNA form, the CDR3 reads TGTGCCAGCAGCCAAGAAATCTGGGGACAGGGGAGTGGGAATGAGCAGTTCTTC.

The chain is built from TRBV15 and TRBJ2-1; D tentatively fits TRBD1 or TRBD2 (7 bases each). The germline gives CDR1 LNHNV, CDR2 YYDKDF (reference sequence). V lost 5 bases and J lost 4, with 15 bases in between. The CDR3 is made up of 15 amino acids. In DNA, the CDR3 is TGTGCCACCAGCTACGACAGGGAGGGGTACAATGAGCAGTTCTTC. Translated, it gives CATSYDREGYNEQFF.

The chain joins TRBV7-8 to TRBJ2-3, with 8 bases aligning to TRBD2. V lost 5 bases and J lost 2; bases outside the gene matches: 6. Looked up from germline, CDR1 is SGHVS and CDR2 is FQNEAQ. This CDR3 is 15 amino acids long. DNA of the CDR3: TGTGCCAGCAGCCCCGGACTAGCTAACACAGATACGCAGTATTTT. Residues: CASSPGLANTDTQYF.

V usage is TRBV10-3 and J usage is TRBJ2-5; unclear D gene. Germline V lookup: CDR1 ENHRY, CDR2 SYGVKD. This CDR3 has 10 residues. V shed 6 bases and J shed 5 bases, with 4 bases lying between them. CDR3: CAISQETQYF. Here the CDR3 DNA reads TGTGCCATCAGCCAGGAGACCCAGTACTTC.

The V gene is TRBV11-2, the J gene TRBJ2-5, with 12 bases that match TRBD2. V shed 3 bases, J shed 4 bases, and the junction held 6 bases outside the gene matches. This CDR3 has 16 amino acids. CDR1 SGHAT and CDR2 FQNNGV come from the germline V gene. The CDR3 coding sequence is TGTGCCAGCAGCTTGCGACTAGCGGGGGTTGGAGAGACCCAGTACTTC. This gives the protein CASSLRLAGVGETQYF.

This clonotype was counted a few times. The gene calls are TRBV12-3 or TRBV12-4 and TRBJ2-1, with no clear D. This CDR3 has 12 amino acids. The V end was cut by 6 bases, the J end by 8 bases, with 11 bases between. The CDR3 DNA sequence: TGTGCCAGCAGAGGACCCCAGGATGAGCAGTTCTTC. It encodes CASRGPQDEQFF.

This clonotype was seen more than once but under ten times. This chain links TRBV5-1 with TRBJ2-1; TRBD2 might be the D (6 bases). The ends were cut back, 2 bases at V and 6 bases at J, with 15 bases in the middle. CDR3 length: 15 amino acids. Germline V gives CDR1 SGHRS, CDR2 YFSETQ. CDR3 DNA: TGCGCCAGCAGCTTTAGGGACTCTCGGGCCAATGAGCAGTTCTTC. This encodes CASSFRDSRANEQFF. The full variable domain, with the rest looked up from reference TRBV5-1 and TRBJ2-1, is KAGVTQTPRYLIKTRGQQVTLSCSPISGHRSVSWYQQTPGQGLQFLFEYFSETQRNKGNFPGRFSGRQFSNSRSEMNVSTLELGDSALYLCASSFRDSRANEQFFGPGTRLTVL.

J is TRBJ1-1 and V is TRBV18; D is unresolved. The CDR3 contains 14 residues. Germline CDR1 is KGHSH and CDR2 is LQKENI. V lost 2 bases and J lost 2, with 9 bases in between. CDR3 DNA sequence: TGTGCCAGCTCACCAATTGGTCGAAACACTGAAGCTTTCTTT. As protein: CASSPIGRNTEAFF. The full variable domain, completed using reference TRBV18 and TRBJ1-1, is NAGVMQNPRHLVRRRGQEARLRCSPMKGHSHVYWYRQLPEEGLKFMVYLQKENIIDESGMPKERFSAEFPKEGPSILRIQQVVRGDSAAYFCASSPIGRNTEAFFGQGTRLTVV.

The sample holds a few counts of this clonotype. This sequence joins TRBV7-2 and TRBJ2-7; 7 bases are a match to TRBD2. V was pared by 5 bases and J by 2 bases, with 9 bases of the junction left unmatched. This CDR3 comprises 15 residues. Germline CDR1 SGHTA, CDR2 FQGNSA. CDR3 loop: CASSPAGRMTYEQYF. For the CDR3, the DNA is TGTGCCAGCAGCCCGGCCGGGAGGATGACCTACGAGCAGTACTTC.

The V and J genes are TRBV5-6 and TRBJ1-2, with D tentatively TRBD1 (5 bases). The CDR3 length is 16 residues. V gave up 1 base and J gave up 4 bases, with 17 bases separating them. Germline CDR1 is SGHDT and CDR2 is YYEEEE. The CDR3 region is CASSLTWGREVYGYTF. The CDR3 DNA follows: TGTGCCAGCAGCTTGACCTGGGGCCGGGAGGTCTATGGCTACACCTTC.

In this sample, this clonotype turned up a few times. The V and J genes are TRBV28 and TRBJ2-3; D unresolved. This CDR3 is built from 14 residues. CDR1 MDHEN and CDR2 SYDVKM come from the germline V gene. V was trimmed by 6 bases and J by 2 bases, leaving 12 bases between them. CDR3: CASSGYGYTDTQYF. As DNA, the CDR3 is TGTGCCAGCAGCGGCTACGGATACACAGATACGCAGTATTTT.

There are a few counts of this clonotype. The chain has TRBV9 and TRBJ2-7; the match to TRBD2 covers 7 bases. This CDR3 is 14 amino acids long. Trimming at V came to 5 bases and at J to 2 bases, leaving 7 bases not matched to a gene. CDR1 and CDR2 from the germline V gene are SGDLS and YYNGEE. The CDR3 DNA reads as TGTGCCAGCAGTCCAGCGGGGCAAACCTACGAGCAGTACTTC. This gives the protein CASSPAGQTYEQYF.